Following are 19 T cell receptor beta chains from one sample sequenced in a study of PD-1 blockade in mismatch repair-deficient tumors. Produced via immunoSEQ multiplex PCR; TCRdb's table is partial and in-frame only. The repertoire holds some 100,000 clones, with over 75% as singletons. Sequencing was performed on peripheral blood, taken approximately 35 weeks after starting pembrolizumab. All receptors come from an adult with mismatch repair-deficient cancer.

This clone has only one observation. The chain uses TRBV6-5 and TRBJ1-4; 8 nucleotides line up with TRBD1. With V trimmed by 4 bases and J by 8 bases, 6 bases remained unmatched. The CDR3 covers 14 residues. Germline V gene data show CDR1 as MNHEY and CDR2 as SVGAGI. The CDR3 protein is CASSSGQEKEKLFF. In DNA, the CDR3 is TGTGCCAGCAGTTCGGGACAGGAAAAGGAAAAACTGTTTTTT.

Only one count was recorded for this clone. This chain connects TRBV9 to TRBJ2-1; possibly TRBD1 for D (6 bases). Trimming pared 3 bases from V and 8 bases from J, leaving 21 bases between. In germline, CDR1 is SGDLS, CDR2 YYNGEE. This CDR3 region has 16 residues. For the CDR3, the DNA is TGTGCCAGCAGCGAGACTACAGGGACCTATAGCGATGAGCAGTTCTTC. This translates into CASSETTGTYSDEQFF.

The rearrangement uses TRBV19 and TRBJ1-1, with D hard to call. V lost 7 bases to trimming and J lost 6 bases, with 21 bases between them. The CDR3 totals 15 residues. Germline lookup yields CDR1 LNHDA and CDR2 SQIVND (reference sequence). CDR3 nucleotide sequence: TGTGCCAGTATTTTAAAACGGGTCAGAAGCGCTGAAGCTTTCTTT. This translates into CASILKRVRSAEAFF.

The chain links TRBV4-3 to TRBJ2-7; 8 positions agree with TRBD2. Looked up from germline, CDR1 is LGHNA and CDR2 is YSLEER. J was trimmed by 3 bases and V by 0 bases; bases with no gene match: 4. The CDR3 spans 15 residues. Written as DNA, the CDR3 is TGCGCCAGCAGCCAAGAACTAGCGGTACGCTACGAGCAGTACTTC. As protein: CASSQELAVRYEQYF.

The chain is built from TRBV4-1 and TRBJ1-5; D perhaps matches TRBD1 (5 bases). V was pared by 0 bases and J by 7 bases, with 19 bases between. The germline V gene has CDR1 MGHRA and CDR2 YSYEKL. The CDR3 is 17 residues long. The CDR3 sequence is CASSQDGGGRTDQPQHF. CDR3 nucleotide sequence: TGCGCCAGCAGCCAAGATGGGGGGGGTCGTACCGACCAGCCCCAGCATTTT.

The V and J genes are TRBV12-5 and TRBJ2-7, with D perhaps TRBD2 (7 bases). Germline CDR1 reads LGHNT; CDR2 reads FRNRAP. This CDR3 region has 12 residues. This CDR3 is CAGGGSNNEQYF. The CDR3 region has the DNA TGTGCCGGGGGCGGGAGTAACAACGAGCAGTACTTC.

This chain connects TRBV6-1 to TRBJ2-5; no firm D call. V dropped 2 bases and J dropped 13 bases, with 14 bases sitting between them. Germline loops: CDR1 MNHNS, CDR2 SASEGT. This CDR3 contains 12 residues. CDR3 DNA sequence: TGTGCCAGCAGTGAATCAGGTCCCGCGCTGTACTTC. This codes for CASSESGPALYF.

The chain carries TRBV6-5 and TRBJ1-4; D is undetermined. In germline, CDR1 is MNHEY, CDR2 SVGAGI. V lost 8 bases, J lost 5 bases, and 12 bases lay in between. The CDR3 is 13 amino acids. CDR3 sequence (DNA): TGTGCCAGCCGCGCTCCCGGGAATGAAAAACTGTTTTTT. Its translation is CASRAPGNEKLFF.

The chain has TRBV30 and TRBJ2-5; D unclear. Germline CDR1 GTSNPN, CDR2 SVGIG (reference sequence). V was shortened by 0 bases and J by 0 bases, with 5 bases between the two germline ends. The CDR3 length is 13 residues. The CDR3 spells CAWSVVNQETQYF. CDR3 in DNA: TGTGCCTGGAGTGTGGTCAACCAAGAGACCCAGTACTTC.

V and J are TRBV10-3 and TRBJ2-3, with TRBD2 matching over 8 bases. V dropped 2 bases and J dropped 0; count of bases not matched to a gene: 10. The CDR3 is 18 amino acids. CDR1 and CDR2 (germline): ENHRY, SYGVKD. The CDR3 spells CAISEGLAGKSSTDTQYF. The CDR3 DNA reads TGTGCCATCAGTGAGGGATTAGCGGGAAAGAGTAGCACAGATACGCAGTATTTT.

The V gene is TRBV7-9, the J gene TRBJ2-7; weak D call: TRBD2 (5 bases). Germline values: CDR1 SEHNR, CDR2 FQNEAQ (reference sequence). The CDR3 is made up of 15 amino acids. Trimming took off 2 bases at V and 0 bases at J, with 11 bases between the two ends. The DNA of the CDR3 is TGTGCCAGCAGCTTACTTCTCGGGAACTCCTACGAGCAGTACTTC. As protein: CASSLLLGNSYEQYF.

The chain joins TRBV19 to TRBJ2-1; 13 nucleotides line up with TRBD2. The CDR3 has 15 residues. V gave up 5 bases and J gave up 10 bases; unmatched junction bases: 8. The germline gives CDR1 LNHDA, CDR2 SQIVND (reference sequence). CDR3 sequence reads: CASSLTTSGRNEQFF. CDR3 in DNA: TGTGCCAGTAGTTTGACGACTAGCGGGAGGAACGAGCAGTTCTTC. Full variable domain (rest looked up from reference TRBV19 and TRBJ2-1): DGGITQSPKYLFRKEGQNVTLSCEQNLNHDAMYWYRQDPGQGLRLIYYSQIVNDFQKGDIAEGYSVSREKKESFPLTVTSAQKNPTAFYLCASSLTTSGRNEQFFGPGTRLTVL.

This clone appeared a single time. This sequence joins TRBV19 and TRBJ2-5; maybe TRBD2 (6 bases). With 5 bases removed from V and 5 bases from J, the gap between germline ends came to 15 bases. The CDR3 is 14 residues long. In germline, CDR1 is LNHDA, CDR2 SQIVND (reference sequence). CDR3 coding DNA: TGTGCCAGTAGTCCTCCTAGCGTAAAGGAGACCCAGTACTTC. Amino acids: CASSPPSVKETQYF.

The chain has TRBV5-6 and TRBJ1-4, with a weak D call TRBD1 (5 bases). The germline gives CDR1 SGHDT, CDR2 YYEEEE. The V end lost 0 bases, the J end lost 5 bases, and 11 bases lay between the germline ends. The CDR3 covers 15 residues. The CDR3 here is CASSLGWGRNEKLFF. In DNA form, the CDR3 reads TGTGCCAGCAGCTTGGGATGGGGCAGGAATGAAAAACTGTTTTTT. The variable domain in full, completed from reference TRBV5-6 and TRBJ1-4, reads DAGVTQSPTHLIKTRGQQVTLRCSPKSGHDTVSWYQQALGQGPQFIFQYYEEEERQRGNFPDRFSGHQFPNYSSELNVNALLLGDSALYLCASSLGWGRNEKLFFGSGTQLSVL.

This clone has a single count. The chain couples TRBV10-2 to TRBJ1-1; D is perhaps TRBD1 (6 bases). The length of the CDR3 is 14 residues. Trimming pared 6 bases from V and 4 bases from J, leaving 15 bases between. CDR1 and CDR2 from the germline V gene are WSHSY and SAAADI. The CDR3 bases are TGCGCCAGCAGCGGAGGGGGAATGGTCACTGAAGCTTTCTTT. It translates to CASSGGGMVTEAFF.

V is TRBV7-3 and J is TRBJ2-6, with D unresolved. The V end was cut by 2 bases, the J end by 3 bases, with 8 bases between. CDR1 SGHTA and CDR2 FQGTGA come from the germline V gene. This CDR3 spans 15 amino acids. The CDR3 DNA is TGTGCCAGCAGCTTAGGAAATTTTGGGGCCAACGTCCTGACTTTC. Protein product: CASSLGNFGANVLTF.

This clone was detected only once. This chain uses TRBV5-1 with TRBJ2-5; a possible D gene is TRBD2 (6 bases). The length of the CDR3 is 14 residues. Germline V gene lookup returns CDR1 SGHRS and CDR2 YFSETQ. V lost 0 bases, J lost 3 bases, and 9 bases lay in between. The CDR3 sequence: CASSLEGGEETQYF. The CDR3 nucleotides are TGCGCCAGCAGCTTGGAGGGCGGGGAAGAGACCCAGTACTTC.

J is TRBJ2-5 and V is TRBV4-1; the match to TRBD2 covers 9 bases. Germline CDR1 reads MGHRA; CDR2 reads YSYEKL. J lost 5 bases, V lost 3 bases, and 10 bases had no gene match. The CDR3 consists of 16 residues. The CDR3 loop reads CASSQVWREGLETQYF. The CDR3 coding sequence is TGCGCCAGCAGCCAGGTTTGGCGGGAGGGCCTGGAGACCCAGTACTTC.

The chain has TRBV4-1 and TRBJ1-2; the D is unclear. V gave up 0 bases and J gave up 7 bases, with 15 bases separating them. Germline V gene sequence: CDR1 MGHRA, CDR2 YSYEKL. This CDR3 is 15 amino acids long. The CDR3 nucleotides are TGCGCCAGCAGCCAAGATCTGGACCTAGGAGGTGGCTACACCTTC. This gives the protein CASSQDLDLGGGYTF.